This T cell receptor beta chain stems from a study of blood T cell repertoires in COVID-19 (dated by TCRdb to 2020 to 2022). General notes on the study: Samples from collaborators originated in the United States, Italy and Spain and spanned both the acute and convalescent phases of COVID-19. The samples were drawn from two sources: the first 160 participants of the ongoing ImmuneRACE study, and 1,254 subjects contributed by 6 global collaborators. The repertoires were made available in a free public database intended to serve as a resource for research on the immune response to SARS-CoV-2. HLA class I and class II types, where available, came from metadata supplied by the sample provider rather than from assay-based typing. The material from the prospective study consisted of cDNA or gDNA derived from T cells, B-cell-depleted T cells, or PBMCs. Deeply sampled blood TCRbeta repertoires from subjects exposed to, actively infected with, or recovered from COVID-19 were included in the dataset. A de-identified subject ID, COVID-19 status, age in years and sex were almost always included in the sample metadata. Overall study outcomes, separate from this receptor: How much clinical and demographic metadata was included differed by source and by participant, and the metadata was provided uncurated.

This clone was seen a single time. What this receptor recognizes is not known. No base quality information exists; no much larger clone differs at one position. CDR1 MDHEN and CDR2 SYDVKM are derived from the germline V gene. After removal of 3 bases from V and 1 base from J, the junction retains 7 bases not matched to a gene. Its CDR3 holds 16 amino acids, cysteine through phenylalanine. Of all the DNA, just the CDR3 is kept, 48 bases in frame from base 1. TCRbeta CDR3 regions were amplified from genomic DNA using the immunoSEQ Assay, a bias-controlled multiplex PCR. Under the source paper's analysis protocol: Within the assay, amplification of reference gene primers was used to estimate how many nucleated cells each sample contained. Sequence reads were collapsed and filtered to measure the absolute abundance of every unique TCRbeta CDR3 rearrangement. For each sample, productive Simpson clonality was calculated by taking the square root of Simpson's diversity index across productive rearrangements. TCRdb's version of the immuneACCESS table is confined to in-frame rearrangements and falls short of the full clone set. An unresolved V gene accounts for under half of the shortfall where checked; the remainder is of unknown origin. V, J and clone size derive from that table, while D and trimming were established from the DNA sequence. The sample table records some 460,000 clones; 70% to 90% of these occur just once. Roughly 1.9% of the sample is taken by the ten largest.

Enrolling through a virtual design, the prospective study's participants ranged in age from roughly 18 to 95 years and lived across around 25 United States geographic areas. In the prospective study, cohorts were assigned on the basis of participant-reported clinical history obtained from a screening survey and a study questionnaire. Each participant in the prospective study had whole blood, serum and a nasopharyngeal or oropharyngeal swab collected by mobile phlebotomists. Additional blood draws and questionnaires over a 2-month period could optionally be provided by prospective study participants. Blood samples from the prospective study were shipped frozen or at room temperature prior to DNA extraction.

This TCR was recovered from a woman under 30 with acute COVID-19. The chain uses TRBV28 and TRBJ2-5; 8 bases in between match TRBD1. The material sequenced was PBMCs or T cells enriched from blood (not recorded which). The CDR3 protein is CASSFAGQGFQETQYF. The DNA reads TGTGCCAGCAGTTTCGCCGGACAGGGCTTCCAAGAGACCCAGTACTTC.